The sequence of this TCR beta chain was determined in a study of human T cells and chemical hapten exposure. Points from the study as a whole: Controls formed significantly fewer large CDR3 similarity clusters than expanded TCRs did. PT1 expanded TCR numbers tracked positively with patch test score.

TCRdb itself ran the RACE reads through MiXCR, one entry per CDR3 protein. The table has about 84,000 distinct CDR3 sequences, approximately 10% seen once. This clonotype came up many times. What it recognizes is unknown. The V end was cut by 3 bases, the J end by 7 bases, with 15 bases between. The CDR3 sequence is 15 residues long. Germline values: CDR1 SEHNR, CDR2 FQNEAQ (reference sequence). Documented time point: patch test 2, 6 weeks after DPC sensitization. Treatment indicated: therapeutic diphenylcyclopropenone sensitization with weekly scalp DPC. Non-pregnant alopecia patients aged 18 to 70, suitable for DPC therapy.

The sequence came from a woman aged 25-40 years with alopecia areata. Some clones in this sample may be carry-over from other donors' samples. The rearrangement joins TRBV7-9 to TRBJ2-2; D possibly corresponds to TRBD1 (7 bases). Sequences were derived from whole blood, sampled in connection with sensitization to the hapten diphenylcyclopropenone (DPC). The DNA of the CDR3 is TGTGCCAGCAGCTTCTCTCGACAGGGAGGCGGGGAGCTGTTTTTT. Its translation is CASSFSRQGGGELFF.